This T cell receptor beta chain emerged from a study of shared clonotypes between healthy human individuals. General study results and limits: Represented genetic and exposure-history diversity was restricted by having few donors.

This clone was recorded once. Its antigen remains unknown. Germline CDR1 and CDR2: SGDLS and YYNGEE. Trimming removed 4 bases at V and 2 bases at J, with 16 bases between. The CDR3 is 15 amino acids. TCRdb's copy holds only in-frame clones and misses some; the assay was immunoSEQ multiplex PCR. The data show around 1.5 million clones, with around 98% seen just once and approximately 0.45% held by the top ten. It was into CD45RA+ naive and CD45RA-negative memory subsets that the CD4+ cells were split. The TCR comes from a man aged 25 to 40 in good health. V is TRBV9 and J is TRBJ2-7; D not certain. Input material: naive CD4+ T cells sorted from blood. Subset described: CD45RA+ positively selected. CDR3 DNA sequence: TGTGCCAGCAGCACAGAAGGGCTCGCTCCCTACGAGCAGTACTTC. Its translation: CASSTEGLAPYEQYF.